Reported below is one T cell receptor (beta chain). The use of a sample-barcoded 5' primer and a J-beta primer mix characterized a second PCR of roughly 6 to 11 cycles. TCRdb reanalysed the 5' RACE reads using MiXCR and keeps one entry per CDR3 protein. Seen here are 850,000 to 1,000,000 distinct CDR3 sequences, around 48% observed once, and the top ten hold 13%. This record belongs to a study of blood T cells in healthy people across ages. The CDR3 runs to 18 residues. V lost 0 bases, J lost 7 bases, and 13 bases stayed unmatched. The germline V gene has CDR1 SGHAT and CDR2 FQDESV (reference sequence).

Input material: blood. The receptor's source is a young man in good health. The rearrangement uses TRBV11-1 and TRBJ2-3, with 10 nucleotides matching TRBD2. CDR3 sequence reads: CASSLARTSGHTKNTQYF. CDR3 nucleotides: TGTGCCAGCAGCTTAGCTCGGACTAGCGGACATACCAAGAATACGCAGTATTTT.